The next 4 T cell receptor beta chains were all read from a single sample in a study of blood T cell repertoires in COVID-19 (dated by TCRdb to 2018 to 2020). Receptor amplification or capture employed the immunoSEQ multiplex PCR assay. TCRdb stores this immuneACCESS table with in-frame sequences only. Part of the clones is absent; in the studies checked, under half of the shortfall reflects unresolved V genes, and no reason is known for the rest. The sample records 150,000 to 200,000 clones, 82% of which are singletons. The ten largest clones represent 10% to 15% of the sample. Sequencing input: PBMCs or T cells enriched from blood (not recorded which). The receptors were sampled from a man aged 35-49 years who had recovered from COVID-19.

This chain uses TRBV5-4 with TRBJ2-2, with a weak D call TRBD1 (7 bases). The CDR3 covers 17 residues. From germline, CDR1 is SGHNT and CDR2 YYREEE (reference sequence). V was clipped by 4 bases and J by 4 bases, with 20 bases between them. The CDR3 DNA is TGTGCCAGCAGCCGCACAGGGGAGCGGGTACCCACCGGGGAGCTGTTTTTT. This codes for CASSRTGERVPTGELFF.

This sequence joins TRBV5-1 and TRBJ2-1; 7 nucleotides line up with TRBD2. The J segment lost 5 bases and the V segment lost 7 bases, leaving 9 bases of the junction unmatched. There are 14 residues in the CDR3. Germline V gives CDR1 SGHRS, CDR2 YFSETQ. CDR3 in DNA: TGCGCCAGCGGGAGGGGAGATCCTAACAATGAGCAGTTCTTC. It codes for CASGRGDPNNEQFF.

This chain joins TRBV6-6 and TRBJ1-2; weak D call: TRBD1 (5 bases). V was cut by 7 bases and J by 3 bases, with 9 bases left in between. The length of the CDR3 is 12 residues. Germline CDR1 and CDR2: MNHNY and SVGAGI (reference sequence). The DNA of the CDR3 is TGTGCCAGCAAAACAGGCGACTATGGCTACACCTTC. It encodes CASKTGDYGYTF.

V usage is TRBV28 and J usage is TRBJ1-1; D call uncertain. V gave up 1 base and J gave up 3 bases, with 9 bases separating them. Germline lookup yields CDR1 MDHEN and CDR2 SYDVKM. The CDR3 is 14 amino acids. The CDR3, as DNA: TGTGCCAGCAGTTTATACGGAGTCGACACTGAAGCTTTCTTT. Amino acids: CASSLYGVDTEAFF.